This is a list of T cell receptor beta chains from one sample in a study of blood T cell repertoires in COVID-19. TCRdb's table, derived via immunoSEQ multiplex PCR, lists solely in-frame clones and lacks some. This sample has about 120,000 clones, with roughly 89% found just once. Sequenced: peripheral blood. These receptors were obtained from a woman aged 45-60 years with acute or convalescent COVID-19. Both conserved end residues are trimmed from each CDR3. The order of the fields is clone size, V gene, CDR3 protein. Expanded clones are given a class, and other clones once, few, many or no size at all.

clone_size: -
v_call: TRBV2
cdr3_aa: ASEPQGRNTEAF

clone_size: -
v_call: TRBV16
cdr3_aa: ASSQFAVRNEQF

clone_size: -
v_call: TRBV25-1
cdr3_aa: ASSPGLLVDEQF

clone_size: once
v_call: TRBV19
cdr3_aa: ASKTPVGAGYEQY

clone_size: -
v_call: TRBV3-1/TRBV3-2
cdr3_aa: ASSQGGRGDQPQH

clone_size: -
v_call: TRBV6-5
cdr3_aa: ASSYSLGLDTEAF

clone_size: -
v_call: TRBV5-1
cdr3_aa: ASRGWAEGKRNTEAF

clone_size: -
v_call: TRBV11-3
cdr3_aa: ASSSGTGVDTEAF

clone_size: few
v_call: TRBV9
cdr3_aa: ASSVGGGGNQPQH

clone_size: -
v_call: TRBV5-4
cdr3_aa: ASSLGLANIQY

clone_size: -
v_call: TRBV5-4
cdr3_aa: ASSPQIDRGSYNEQF

clone_size: -
v_call: TRBV5-1
cdr3_aa: ASRRTGERSPLH

clone_size: once
v_call: TRBV11-3
cdr3_aa: ASSSRSGGSRTQY

clone_size: few
v_call: TRBV5-1
cdr3_aa: ASSLAPSDQPQH

clone_size: few
v_call: TRBV7-9
cdr3_aa: ASSTGTGVDEQY

clone_size: -
v_call: TRBV4-3
cdr3_aa: ASSQGGGAWTEAF

clone_size: -
v_call: TRBV6-5
cdr3_aa: ASSYSLVGYEQY

clone_size: -
v_call: TRBV7-9
cdr3_aa: ASIRDREGETQY

clone_size: once
v_call: TRBV5-4
cdr3_aa: ASSLTGADTQY

clone_size: -
v_call: TRBV21-1
cdr3_aa: ASSPLRSQSTDTQY

clone_size: -
v_call: TRBV10-1
cdr3_aa: ASSLLGQGRSEQY

clone_size: -
v_call: TRBV30
cdr3_aa: AWSGGQGVTGELF

clone_size: -
v_call: TRBV6-2/TRBV6-3
cdr3_aa: ASSSTSSYGYT

clone_size: -
v_call: TRBV21-1
cdr3_aa: ASSKVPRLAGGQDTQY

clone_size: -
v_call: TRBV7-9
cdr3_aa: ASRSGQGTDEQY

clone_size: few
v_call: TRBV12-5
cdr3_aa: ASADRGPYQPQH

clone_size: -
v_call: TRBV7-2
cdr3_aa: ASSLREVRSNTEAF

clone_size: -
v_call: TRBV27
cdr3_aa: ASGTLREPLRTQY

clone_size: -
v_call: TRBV6-5
cdr3_aa: ASSPEGGGYT

clone_size: -
v_call: TRBV15
cdr3_aa: ATSRTKNQPQH

clone_size: -
v_call: TRBV11-2
cdr3_aa: ASSFELTGNGYT

clone_size: -
v_call: TRBV29-1
cdr3_aa: STRSERNTEAF

clone_size: -
v_call: TRBV3-1/TRBV3-2
cdr3_aa: ASSRPGLAEEQY

clone_size: -
v_call: TRBV7-9
cdr3_aa: ASSQWDRGHGANVLT

clone_size: -
v_call: TRBV10-3
cdr3_aa: AIWPGKYGGYT

clone_size: -
v_call: TRBV7-2
cdr3_aa: ASSFPNENEQF

clone_size: -
v_call: TRBV7-2
cdr3_aa: ASSLVGAADTQY

clone_size: few
v_call: TRBV18
cdr3_aa: ASSPTTGAVGNTIY

clone_size: -
v_call: TRBV7-2
cdr3_aa: ASSLITGRSEQF

clone_size: -
v_call: TRBV30
cdr3_aa: AWNGQTSGNTIY

clone_size: -
v_call: TRBV4-1
cdr3_aa: ASSQAQQETQY

clone_size: once
v_call: TRBV9
cdr3_aa: ASSAPGLEDEQY

clone_size: -
v_call: TRBV15
cdr3_aa: ATSRDKTGGHSPLH

clone_size: -
v_call: TRBV7-2
cdr3_aa: ASSPQRHAGNQPQH

clone_size: few
v_call: TRBV7-3
cdr3_aa: ASSLDRNPTDTQY

clone_size: many
v_call: TRBV28
cdr3_aa: ASRPPGQGYNEQF

clone_size: once
v_call: TRBV7-2
cdr3_aa: ASSFTGGGYT

clone_size: -
v_call: TRBV11-2
cdr3_aa: ASRSGGITDTQY

clone_size: once
v_call: TRBV5-1
cdr3_aa: ASSLERGRGYT

clone_size: -
v_call: TRBV6-2/TRBV6-3
cdr3_aa: ASSYSSGDASEQY

clone_size: -
v_call: TRBV12-3/TRBV12-4
cdr3_aa: ASAVFNYGYT

clone_size: -
v_call: TRBV7-2
cdr3_aa: ASSSAGTSVSYNEQF

clone_size: -
v_call: TRBV3-1/TRBV3-2
cdr3_aa: ASSPGSRDLQY

clone_size: -
v_call: TRBV10-3
cdr3_aa: AIRQGATGELF

clone_size: -
v_call: TRBV7-9
cdr3_aa: ASTNDREVPGELF